This TCR beta chain was profiled in a study of CD8+ T cells in alopecia areata. General study points: Lesional tissue from the scalp (especially in alopecia totalis/universalis) showed higher clonality than normal scalp. Compared with mice, patients displayed less clear TCR sharing, possibly for HLA-related reasons. Among the cells sequenced in scalp samples are also the resident alphabeta T cells of normal skin.

Trimming shortened V by 1 base and J by 6 bases, and 8 bases separated the two germline ends. The germline V gene has CDR1 SNHLY and CDR2 FYNNEI. This CDR3 contains 13 residues. As regards this clone: Its antigen remains unknown.

As the sequencing template, cDNA was produced by extracting RNA and reverse transcribing it. Clones were sequenced by immunoSEQ multiplex PCR, and TCRdb holds only the in-frame ones, with some missing. The table shows 7,500 to 10,000 clones, with 50% to 70% occurring only once. Punch biopsies of lesional scalp, plus peripheral blood, were taken from alopecia areata patients. The sample consisted of skin. The chain joins TRBV2 to TRBJ2-3; no firm D call. This TCR was sampled from a human donor with alopecia areata. CDR3 residues: CASSEGPADTQYF. The CDR3 DNA sequence: TGTGCCAGCAGTGAAGGCCCGGCGGATACGCAGTATTTT.